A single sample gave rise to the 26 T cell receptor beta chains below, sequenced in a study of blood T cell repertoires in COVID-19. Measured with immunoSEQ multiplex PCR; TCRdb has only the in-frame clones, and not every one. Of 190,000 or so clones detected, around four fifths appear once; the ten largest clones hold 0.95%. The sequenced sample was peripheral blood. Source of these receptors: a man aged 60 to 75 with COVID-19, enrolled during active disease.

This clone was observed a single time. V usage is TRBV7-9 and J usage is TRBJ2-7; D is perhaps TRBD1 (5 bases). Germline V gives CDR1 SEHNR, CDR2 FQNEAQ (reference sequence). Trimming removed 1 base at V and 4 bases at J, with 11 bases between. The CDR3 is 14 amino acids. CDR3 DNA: TGTGCCAGCAGCTTAGGGCAGGGTTTTTACGAGCAGTACTTC. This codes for CASSLGQGFYEQYF. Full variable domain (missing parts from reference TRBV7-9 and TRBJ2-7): DTGVSQNPRHKITKRGQNVTFRCDPISEHNRLYWYRQTLGQGPEFLTYFQNEAQLEKSRLLSDRFSAERPKGSFSTLEIQRTEQGDSAMYLCASSLGQGFYEQYFGPGTRLTVT.

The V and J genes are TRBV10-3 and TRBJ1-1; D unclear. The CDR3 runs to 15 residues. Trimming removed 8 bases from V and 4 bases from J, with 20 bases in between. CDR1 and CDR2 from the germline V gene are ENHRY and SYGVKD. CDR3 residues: CAIGSPTYGGTEAFF. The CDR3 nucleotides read TGTGCCATCGGTTCGCCTACCTATGGAGGCACTGAAGCTTTCTTT.

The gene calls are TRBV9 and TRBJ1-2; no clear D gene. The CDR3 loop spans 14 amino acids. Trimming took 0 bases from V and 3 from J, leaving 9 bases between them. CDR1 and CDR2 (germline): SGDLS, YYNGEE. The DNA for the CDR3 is TGTGCCAGCAGCGTAGGAGGGAGCTACTATGGCTACACCTTC. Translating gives CASSVGGSYYGYTF.

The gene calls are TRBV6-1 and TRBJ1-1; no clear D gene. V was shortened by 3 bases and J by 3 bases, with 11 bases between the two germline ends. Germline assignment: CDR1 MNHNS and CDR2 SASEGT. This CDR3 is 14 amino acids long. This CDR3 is CASSDGGPDTEAFF. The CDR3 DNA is TGTGCCAGCAGTGATGGAGGTCCAGACACTGAAGCTTTCTTT.

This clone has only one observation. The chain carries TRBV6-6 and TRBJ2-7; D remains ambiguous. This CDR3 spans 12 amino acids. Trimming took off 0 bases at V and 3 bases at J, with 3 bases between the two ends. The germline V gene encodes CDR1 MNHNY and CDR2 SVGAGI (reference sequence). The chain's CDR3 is CASSYSIYEQYF. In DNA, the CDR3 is TGTGCCAGCAGTTACTCCATCTACGAGCAGTACTTC.

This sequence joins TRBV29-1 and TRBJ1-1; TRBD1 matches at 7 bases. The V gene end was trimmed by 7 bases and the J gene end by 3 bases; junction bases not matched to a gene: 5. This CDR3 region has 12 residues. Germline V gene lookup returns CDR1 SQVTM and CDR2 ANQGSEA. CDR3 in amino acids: CSGRDSYTEAFF. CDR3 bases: TGCAGCGGACGGGACAGTTACACTGAAGCTTTCTTT.

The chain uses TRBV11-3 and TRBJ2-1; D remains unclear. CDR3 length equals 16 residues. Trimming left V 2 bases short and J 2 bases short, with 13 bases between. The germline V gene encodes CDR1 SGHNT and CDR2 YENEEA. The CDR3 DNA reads TGTGCCAGCAGCTTATACGGCCAGCGTACCTACAATGAGCAGTTCTTC. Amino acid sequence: CASSLYGQRTYNEQFF.

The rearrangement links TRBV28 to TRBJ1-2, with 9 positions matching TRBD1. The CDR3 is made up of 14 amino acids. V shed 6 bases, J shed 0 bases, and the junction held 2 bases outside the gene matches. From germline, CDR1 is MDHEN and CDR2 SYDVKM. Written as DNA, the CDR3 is TGTGCCAGCAGAGGACAGGGGTCTAACTATGGCTACACCTTC. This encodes CASRGQGSNYGYTF.

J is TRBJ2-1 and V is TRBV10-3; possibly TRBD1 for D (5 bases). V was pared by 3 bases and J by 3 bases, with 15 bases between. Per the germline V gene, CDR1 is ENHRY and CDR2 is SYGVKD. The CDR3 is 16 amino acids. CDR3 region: CAISDAGNLLYNEQFF. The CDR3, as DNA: TGTGCCATCAGTGACGCAGGGAACCTTCTCTACAATGAGCAGTTCTTC.

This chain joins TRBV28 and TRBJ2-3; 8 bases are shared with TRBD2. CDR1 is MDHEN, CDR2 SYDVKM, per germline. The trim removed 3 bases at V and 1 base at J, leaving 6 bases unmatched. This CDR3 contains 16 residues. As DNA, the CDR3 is TGTGCCAGCAGTTTTCCCAGCGGGAGCCGCACAGATACGCAGTATTTT. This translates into CASSFPSGSRTDTQYF.

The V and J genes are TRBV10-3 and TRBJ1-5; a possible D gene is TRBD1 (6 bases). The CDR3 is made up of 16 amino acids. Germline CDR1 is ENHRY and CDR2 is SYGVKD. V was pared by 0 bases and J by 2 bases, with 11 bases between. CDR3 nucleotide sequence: TGTGCCATCAGTGAGTCAGGGGGAAGCGGCAATCAGCCCCAGCATTTT. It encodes CAISESGGSGNQPQHF.

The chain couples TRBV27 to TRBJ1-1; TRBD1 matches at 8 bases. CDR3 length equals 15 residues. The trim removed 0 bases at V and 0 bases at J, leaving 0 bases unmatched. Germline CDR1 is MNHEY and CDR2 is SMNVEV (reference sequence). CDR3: CASSLSGQVNTEAFF. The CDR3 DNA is TGTGCCAGCAGTTTATCGGGACAGGTGAACACTGAAGCTTTCTTT.

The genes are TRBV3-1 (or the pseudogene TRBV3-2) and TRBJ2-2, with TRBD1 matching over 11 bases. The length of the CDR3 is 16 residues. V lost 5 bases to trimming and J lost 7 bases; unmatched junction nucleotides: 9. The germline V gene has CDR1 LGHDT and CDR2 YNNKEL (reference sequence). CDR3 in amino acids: CASSRRTGGIIGELFF. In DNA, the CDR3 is TGTGCCAGCAGCAGGCGGACAGGGGGCATCATCGGGGAGCTGTTTTTT.

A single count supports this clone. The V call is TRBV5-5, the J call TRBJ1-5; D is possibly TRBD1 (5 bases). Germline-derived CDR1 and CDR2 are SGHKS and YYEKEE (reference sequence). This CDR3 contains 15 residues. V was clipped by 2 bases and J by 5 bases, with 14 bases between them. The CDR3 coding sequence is TGTGCCAGCAGCTTAGGAGGGGCCAGATATCAGCCCCAGCATTTT. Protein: CASSLGGARYQPQHF.

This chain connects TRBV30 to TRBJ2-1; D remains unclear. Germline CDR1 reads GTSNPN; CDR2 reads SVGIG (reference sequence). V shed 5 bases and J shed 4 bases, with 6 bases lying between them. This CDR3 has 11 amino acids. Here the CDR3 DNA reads TGTGCCTGGGGGCGATACAATGAGCAGTTCTTC. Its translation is CAWGRYNEQFF. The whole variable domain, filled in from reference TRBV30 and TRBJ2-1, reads SQTIHQWPATLVQPVGSPLSLECTVEGTSNPNLYWYRQAAGRGLQLLFYSVGIGQISSEVPQNLSASRPQDRQFILSSKKLLLSDSGFYLCAWGRYNEQFFGPGTRLTVL.

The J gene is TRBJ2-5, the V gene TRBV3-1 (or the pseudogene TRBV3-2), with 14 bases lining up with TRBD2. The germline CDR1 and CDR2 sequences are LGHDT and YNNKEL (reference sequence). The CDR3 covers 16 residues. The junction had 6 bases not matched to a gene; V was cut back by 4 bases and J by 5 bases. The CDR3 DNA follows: TGTGCCAGCAGCCCTGGGACTAGCGGGAGCGGCGAGACCCAGTACTTC. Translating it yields CASSPGTSGSGETQYF.

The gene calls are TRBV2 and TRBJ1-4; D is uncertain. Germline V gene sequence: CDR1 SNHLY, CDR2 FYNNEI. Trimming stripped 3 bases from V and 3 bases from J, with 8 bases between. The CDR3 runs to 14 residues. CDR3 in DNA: TGTGCCAGCAGTGACAGGCTGGCTAATGAAAAACTGTTTTTT. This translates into CASSDRLANEKLFF. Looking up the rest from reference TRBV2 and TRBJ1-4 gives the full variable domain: EPEVTQTPSHQVTQMGQEVILRCVPISNHLYFYWYRQILGQKVEFLVSFYNNEISEKSEIFDDQFSVERPDGSNFTLKIRSTKLEDSAMYFCASSDRLANEKLFFGSGTQLSVL.

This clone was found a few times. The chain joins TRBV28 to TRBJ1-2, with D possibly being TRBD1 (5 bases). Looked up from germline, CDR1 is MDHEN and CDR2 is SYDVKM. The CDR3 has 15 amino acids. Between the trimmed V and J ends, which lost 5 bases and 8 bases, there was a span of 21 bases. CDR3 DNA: TGTGCCAGCAGTCTTCTAGGCGGGGGATCGCAGGGCTACACCTTC. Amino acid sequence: CASSLLGGGSQGYTF.

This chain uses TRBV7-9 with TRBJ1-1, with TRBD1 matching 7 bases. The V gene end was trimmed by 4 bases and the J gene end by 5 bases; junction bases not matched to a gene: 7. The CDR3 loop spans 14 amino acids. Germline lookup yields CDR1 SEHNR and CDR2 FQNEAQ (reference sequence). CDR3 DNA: TGTGCCAGCAGCTCCACAGGGGAGAGAACTGAAGCTTTCTTT. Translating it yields CASSSTGERTEAFF.

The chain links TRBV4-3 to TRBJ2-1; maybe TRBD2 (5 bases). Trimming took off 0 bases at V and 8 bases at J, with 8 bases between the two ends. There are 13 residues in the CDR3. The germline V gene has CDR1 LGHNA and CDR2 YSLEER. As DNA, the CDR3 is TGCGCCAGCAGCCAAGACTTCGGGGATGAGCAGTTCTTC. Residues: CASSQDFGDEQFF.

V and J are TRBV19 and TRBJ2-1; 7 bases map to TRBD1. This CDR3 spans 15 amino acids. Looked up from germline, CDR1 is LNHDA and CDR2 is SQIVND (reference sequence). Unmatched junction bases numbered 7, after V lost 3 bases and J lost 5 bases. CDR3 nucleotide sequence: TGTGCCAGTAGTATCCCCGGGACAGCACACAATGAGCAGTTCTTC. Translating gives CASSIPGTAHNEQFF.

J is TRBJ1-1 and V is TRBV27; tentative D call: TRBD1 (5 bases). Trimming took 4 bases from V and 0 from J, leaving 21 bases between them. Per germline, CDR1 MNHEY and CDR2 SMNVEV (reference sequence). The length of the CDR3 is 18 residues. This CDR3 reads CASSSLRTATGVNTEAFF. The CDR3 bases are TGTGCCAGCAGTTCCCTCCGGACGGCAACGGGGGTGAACACTGAAGCTTTCTTT.

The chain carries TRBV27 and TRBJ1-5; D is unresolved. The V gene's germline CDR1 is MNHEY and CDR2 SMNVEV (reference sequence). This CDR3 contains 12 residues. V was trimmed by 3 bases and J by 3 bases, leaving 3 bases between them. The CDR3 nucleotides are TGTGCCAGCAGTTTCTACAATCAGCCCCAGCATTTT. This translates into CASSFYNQPQHF.

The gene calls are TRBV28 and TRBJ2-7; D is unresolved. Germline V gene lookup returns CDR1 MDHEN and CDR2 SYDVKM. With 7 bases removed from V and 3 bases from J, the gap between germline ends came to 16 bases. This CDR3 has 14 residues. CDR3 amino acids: CASTAVPRNYEQYF. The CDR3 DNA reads TGTGCCAGCACGGCGGTGCCCCGGAACTACGAGCAGTACTTC.

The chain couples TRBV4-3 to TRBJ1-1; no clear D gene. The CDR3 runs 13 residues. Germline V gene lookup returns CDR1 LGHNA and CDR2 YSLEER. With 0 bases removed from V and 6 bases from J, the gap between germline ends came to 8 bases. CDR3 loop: CASSQDLGPEAFF. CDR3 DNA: TGCGCCAGCAGCCAAGATCTTGGCCCTGAAGCTTTCTTT.

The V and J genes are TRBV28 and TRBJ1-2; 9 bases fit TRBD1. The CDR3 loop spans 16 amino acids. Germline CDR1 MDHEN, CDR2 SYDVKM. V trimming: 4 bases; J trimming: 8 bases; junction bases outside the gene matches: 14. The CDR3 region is CASSSPPGQGVKGYTF. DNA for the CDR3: TGTGCCAGCAGTTCCCCCCCGGGACAGGGAGTGAAGGGCTACACCTTC.